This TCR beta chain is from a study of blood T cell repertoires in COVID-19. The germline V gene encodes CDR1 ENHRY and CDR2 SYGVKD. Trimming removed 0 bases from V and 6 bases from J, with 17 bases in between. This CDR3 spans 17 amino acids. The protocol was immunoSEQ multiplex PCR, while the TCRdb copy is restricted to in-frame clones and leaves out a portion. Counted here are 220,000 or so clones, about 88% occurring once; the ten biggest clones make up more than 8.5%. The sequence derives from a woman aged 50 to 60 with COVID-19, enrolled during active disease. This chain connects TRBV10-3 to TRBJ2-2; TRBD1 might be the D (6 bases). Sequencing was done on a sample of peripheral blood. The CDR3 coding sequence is TGTGCCATCAGTGAGTCAGGGGGTGTGGGAGCACCCGGGGAGCTGTTTTTT. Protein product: CAISESGGVGAPGELFF.